Each of the 9 T cell receptor beta chains below was sequenced from the same sample in a study of monozygotic twins with inflammatory bowel disease. For each CDR3 protein, TCRdb gives one entry from its re-call of the 5' RACE reads, without DNA. Found here are 110,000 or so distinct CDR3 sequences; the top ten clones hold around 12%. The sequencing input was blood. Receptors were obtained from a human donor with ulcerative colitis or Crohn's disease, or a healthy co-twin of an affected twin (not recorded which).

The rearrangement joins TRBV11-2 to TRBJ2-1; TCRdb indicates TRBD2, and absent DNA this call remains unverified. CDR3 length equals 15 residues. Germline loops: CDR1 SGHAT, CDR2 FQNNGV. The CDR3 is CASSSAAGGYNEQFF.

The V and J genes are TRBV10-3 and TRBJ2-1; TCRdb lists TRBD2, though no DNA is available to test this call. CDR1 and CDR2 (germline): ENHRY, SYGVKD. This CDR3 region has 14 residues. The CDR3 loop reads CAISSPGWGSEQFF.

J is TRBJ2-1 and V is TRBV11-2; the TCRdb call, TRBD1, lacks DNA for checking. The CDR3 runs to 14 residues. The germline V gene encodes CDR1 SGHAT and CDR2 FQNNGV. The CDR3 here is CASSFLRGGNEQFF.

This CDR3 reads CASSQGAPSYEQYF. The V gene is TRBV12-3 or TRBV12-4, the J gene TRBJ2-7; as DNA is missing, the TRBD1 call by TCRdb cannot be tested. The CDR3 has 14 amino acids.

This rearrangement joins TRBV9 to TRBJ2-2; TCRdb's D call of TRBD1 is untestable without DNA. The CDR3 has 16 residues. The germline V gene encodes CDR1 SGDLS and CDR2 YYNGEE. This CDR3 is CASSVDRGRNTGELFF.

The rearrangement joins TRBV14 to TRBJ2-5. Per the germline V gene, CDR1 is SGHDN and CDR2 is FVKESK. This CDR3 is 14 amino acids long. This chain's CDR3 is CASSREIAEETQYF.

V gene TRBV5-5 combines with J gene TRBJ2-7; absent DNA, TCRdb's TRBD2 call cannot be checked. Germline values: CDR1 SGHKS, CDR2 YYEKEE (reference sequence). The CDR3 is 15 residues long. The CDR3 region is CASSGLGTHTYEQYF.

J is TRBJ2-5 and V is TRBV7-3. The CDR3 loop spans 15 amino acids. Germline CDR1 is SGHTA and CDR2 is FQGTGA. CDR3 residues: CASSLSFEWGETQYF.

The CDR3 loop reads CASSPRLADLGNEQFF. The chain recombines TRBV4-1 with TRBJ2-1; TCRdb picks TRBD2, but there is no DNA to check that call. There are 16 residues in the CDR3. Germline loops: CDR1 MGHRA, CDR2 YSYEKL.